This entry is about one T cell receptor (beta chain). PCR was performed using 60 Vbeta and 13 Jbeta primers. Clones were sequenced by immunoSEQ multiplex PCR, and TCRdb holds only the in-frame ones, with some missing. The data contain about 160,000 clones, roughly 79% of them seen just once; the ten biggest clones take up less than 15%. The entry originates in a study of cytomegalovirus exposure and HLA in healthy donors. Study-wide background: Earlier findings included about 120 million unique TCR beta sequences obtained from 150 million to 200 million T cells.

The V end lost 3 bases, the J end lost 4 bases, and 11 bases lay between the germline ends. This CDR3 region has 14 residues. Germline V lookup: CDR1 SGHDT, CDR2 YYEEEE. The sequence was obtained from a woman aged 50 to 60 in good health and CMV-seronegative. The chain employs TRBV5-6 and TRBJ1-5; the D gene is possibly TRBD1 (6 bases). Specimen: PBMCs. This CDR3 reads CASSYGTLNQPQHF. CDR3 DNA sequence: TGTGCCAGCAGCTACGGGACACTGAATCAGCCCCAGCATTTT. The whole variable domain, filled in from reference TRBV5-6 and TRBJ1-5, reads DAGVTQSPTHLIKTRGQQVTLRCSPKSGHDTVSWYQQALGQGPQFIFQYYEEEERQRGNFPDRFSGHQFPNYSSELNVNALLLGDSALYLCASSYGTLNQPQHFGDGTRLSIL.